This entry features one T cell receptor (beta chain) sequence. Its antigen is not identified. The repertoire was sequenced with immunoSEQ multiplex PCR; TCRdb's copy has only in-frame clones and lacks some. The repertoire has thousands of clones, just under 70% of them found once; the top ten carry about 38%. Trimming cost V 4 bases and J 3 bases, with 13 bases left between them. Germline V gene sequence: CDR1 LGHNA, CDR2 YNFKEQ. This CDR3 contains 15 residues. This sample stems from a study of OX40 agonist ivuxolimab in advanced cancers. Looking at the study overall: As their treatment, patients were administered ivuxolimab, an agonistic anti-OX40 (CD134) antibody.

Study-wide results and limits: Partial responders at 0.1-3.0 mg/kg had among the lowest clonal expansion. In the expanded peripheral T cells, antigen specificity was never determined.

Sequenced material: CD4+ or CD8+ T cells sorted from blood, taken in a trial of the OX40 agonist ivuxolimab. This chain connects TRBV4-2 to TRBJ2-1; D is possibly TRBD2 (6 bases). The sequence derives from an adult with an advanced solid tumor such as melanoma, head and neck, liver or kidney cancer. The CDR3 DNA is TGTGCCAGCAGCCCCCGGGGAGGCGGCTACAATGAGCAGTTCTTC. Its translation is CASSPRGGGYNEQFF.